A single sample gave rise to the 5 T cell receptor beta chains below, sequenced in a study of CXCR3-negative and CXCR3-positive naive CD8 T cells. Study-level results: Against CXCR3-negative naive cells, CXCR3-positive naive cells showed more hydrophobic TRB CDR3s.

Their antigens are not known. Preparation of TRB cDNA libraries relied on 5' RACE carrying UMI labels. TCRdb reworked the 5' RACE reads into one entry per CDR3 protein, no DNA. This repertoire includes roughly 59,000 distinct CDR3 sequences. Specimen: naive CXCR3+ CD8+ T cells from blood. Sample subset: CD45RO-CCR7+CD27+CD95- naive CD8+ T cells expressing CXCR3 (TNR3+). These receptor sequences come from a human donor in good health. Some clones in this sample may be carry-over from other donors' samples.

J is TRBJ2-2 and V is TRBV7-2; the TCRdb D gene call, TRBD2, has no DNA to confirm it. The CDR3 runs to 14 residues. The V gene's germline CDR1 is SGHTA and CDR2 FQGNSA. CDR3 loop: CASSKTSWSGELFF. The full variable domain, its missing parts supplied by reference TRBV7-2 and TRBJ2-2, is GAGVSQSPSNKVTEKGKDVELRCDPISGHTALYWYRQSLGQGLEFLIYFQGNSAPDKSGLPSDRFSAERTGGSVSTLTIQRTQQEDSAVYLCASSKTSWSGELFFGEGSRLTVL.

The chain recombines TRBV5-1 with TRBJ2-1. The CDR3 extends over 15 amino acids. CDR1 SGHRS and CDR2 YFSETQ come from the germline V gene. The CDR3: CASSTWEGSYNEQFF.

Here the CDR3 reads CSVRGWGYMLSEQFF. The chain carries TRBV20-1 and TRBJ2-1; TCRdb designates TRBD1, a call that cannot be tested without DNA. Germline lookup yields CDR1 DFQATT and CDR2 SNEGSKA (reference sequence). This CDR3 has 15 amino acids.

This chain connects TRBV7-6 to TRBJ2-7. The CDR3 is 12 amino acids. CDR1 is SGHVS and CDR2 is FNYEAQ in the germline V gene. CDR3 residues: CASSLDNYEQYF.

The chain has TRBV19 and TRBJ2-7; there is no DNA to check the TCRdb D call of TRBD2. Germline V gene data show CDR1 as LNHDA and CDR2 as SQIVND (reference sequence). CDR3 size: 13 residues. This chain's CDR3 is CATGGRDGYEQYF.